This TCR beta chain was captured in a study of T cells in Graves' hyperthyroidism and ophthalmopathy. The germline gives CDR1 DFQATT, CDR2 SNEGSKA (reference sequence). V lost 7 bases and J lost 2, with 18 bases in between. The CDR3 consists of 15 residues. From RNA transcripts, TCR beta CDR3 regions were amplified. HTBI primers were used for first-round RT-PCR of the TCR CDR3. TCRdb itself ran the multiplex PCR reads through MiXCR, one entry per CDR3 protein. This table has approximately 690,000 distinct CDR3 sequences, under 25% appearing once. Under 3 months was the duration of disease in ophthalmopathy patients, who also had a Clinical Activity Score of at least 3 and a NOSPECS grade of at least 4. The study excluded patients with uncontrolled infection, other autoimmune disease, pregnancy or lactation. Fresh peripheral blood, less than 11 ml of it, supplied the PBMCs. This clonotype was detected a few times.

The chain uses TRBV20-1 and TRBJ1-3; D is perhaps TRBD1 (5 bases). The receptor was derived from a man under 40 with Graves' ophthalmopathy. Sequenced sample: blood. In DNA, the CDR3 is TGCAGTGTTCGGGAACCAAGGGGAGCTGGAAACACCATATATTTT. Translation gives CSVREPRGAGNTIYF.